The rows below give T cell receptor beta chains drawn from one sample of a study of identical twins. Each CDR3 protein is one row after TCRdb ran MiXCR on the 5' RACE reads. Of 150,000 or so distinct CDR3 sequences in the sample, roughly 3.5% are singletons; the top ten hold more than 6.5%. Sequenced input: memory T cells sorted from blood. These receptors all come from a man between 18 and 29 years old in good health. CDR3s include the opening cysteine and the closing phenylalanine or tryptophan. D genes are given only for firm matches. The size field reads once, few, many or a size class.

cdr3_aa cdr3_nt v_call d_call clone_size j_call
CSARDPSGPGETQYF TGCAGTGCTAGAGATCCCAGCGGGCCCGGGGAGACCCAGTACTTC TRBV20-1 . many TRBJ2-5
CASSYSRQGAAKNIQYF TGTGCCAGCAGTTACTCGAGGCAGGGGGCTGCCAAAAACATTCAGTACTTC TRBV6-5 TRBD1 many TRBJ2-4
CASSLGSSGRNVETQYF TGCGCCAGCAGCTTGGGGTCCAGCGGGAGGAATGTGGAGACCCAGTACTTC TRBV5-1 TRBD2 many TRBJ2-5
CASSLPTSRYQETQYF TGCGCCAGCAGCTTACCCACATCACGGTACCAAGAGACCCAGTACTTC TRBV5-1 . many TRBJ2-5
CASRTSTSGSQKQYF TGTGCCAGCAGGACTTCAACTAGCGGGAGCCAGAAGCAGTACTTC TRBV7-9 TRBD2 many TRBJ2-7
CASSHRRQGATYEQYF TGTGCCAGCAGCCACCGTCGGCAGGGGGCAACCTACGAGCAGTACTTC TRBV7-6 TRBD1 many TRBJ2-7
CASSSNRLGRDQPQHF TGTGCCAGCAGCTCCAACCGACTCGGGAGGGATCAGCCCCAGCATTTT TRBV5-6 . few TRBJ1-5
CASSFGTAGTQYF TGTGCCAGCAGCTTCGGGACCGCGGGTACGCAGTATTTT TRBV11-2 . many TRBJ2-3
CSGEEQFF TGCAGTGGAGAGGAGCAGTTCTTC TRBV20-1 . many TRBJ2-1
CASSPRIIAGLLRVNEQFF TGTGCCAGCAGCCCAAGGATTATAGCGGGACTACTTCGTGTGAATGAGCAGTTCTTC TRBV3-1 TRBD2 many TRBJ2-1